This T cell receptor beta chain came from a study of T cell changes during pregnancy in multiple sclerosis. The CDR3 spans 18 residues. Trimming at V came to 3 bases and at J to 2 bases, leaving 7 bases not matched to a gene. Germline V gives CDR1 SGHRS, CDR2 YFSETQ. Using immunoSEQ multiplex PCR, the repertoire was profiled, and TCRdb retains in-frame clones only, with some absent. Counted here are approximately 100,000 clones, more than 80% occurring once; the ten biggest clones make up more than 0.95%. This sample comprised peripheral blood, obtained in the second trimester of pregnancy. The chain combines TRBV5-1 with TRBJ2-4; 14 bases are shared with TRBD2. This receptor was obtained from a female donor with multiple sclerosis, enrolled in a pregnancy study. The CDR3 sequence is CASSSGTSGRWTKNIQYF. The CDR3 bases are TGCGCCAGCAGCTCCGGGACTAGCGGGAGATGGACCAAAAACATTCAGTACTTC.